These 25 T cell receptor beta chains share one sample of origin, sequenced in a study of T cell responses to AZD1222 COVID-19 vaccine (dated by TCRdb to 2020 to 2022). The time point label for this specimen denotes: baseline before first vaccination. Library construction relied on the immunoSEQ multiplex PCR assay. Sourced from immuneACCESS, this table was stored by TCRdb with only in-frame sequences that have V and J called. A share of the clones is absent; for the studies checked, an unresolved V gene accounts for under half, and the remainder has no known explanation. Within this sample are over 110,000 clones, with over 75% of them counted one time only. The ten largest account for 1.5% to 2% of the sample. The sample here was peripheral blood, taken on day 0 of AZD1222 vaccination. These receptors were obtained from an adult in good health.

This sequence joins TRBV2 and TRBJ1-6, with 10 bases aligning to TRBD1. CDR3 length: 14 residues. Trimming at V came to 9 bases and at J to 7 bases, leaving 6 bases not matched to a gene. In germline, CDR1 is SNHLY, CDR2 FYNNEI. The CDR3 DNA follows: TGTGCCAGTAAACGGGACAGGGGAAATTCACCCCTCCACTTT. This sequence encodes CASKRDRGNSPLHF.

This sequence joins TRBV27 and TRBJ2-7; D may be TRBD2 (6 bases). Looked up from germline, CDR1 is MNHEY and CDR2 is SMNVEV (reference sequence). V lost 5 bases to trimming and J lost 6 bases, with 14 bases between them. CDR3 length: 13 amino acids. In DNA form, the CDR3 reads TGTGCCAGCAGTAGGGCCCGGAGGGCCGAGCAGTACTTC. It translates to CASSRARRAEQYF.

J is TRBJ1-1 and V is TRBV9, with TRBD1 as a possible D gene (5 bases). Germline values: CDR1 SGDLS, CDR2 YYNGEE. The CDR3 length is 14 residues. The V end lost 0 bases, the J end lost 1 base, and 7 bases lay between the germline ends. The CDR3 sequence: CASSVEGTNTEAFF. In nucleotides, the CDR3 is TGTGCCAGCAGCGTAGAGGGGACGAACACTGAAGCTTTCTTT. Full variable domain (missing parts from reference TRBV9 and TRBJ1-1): DSGVTQTPKHLITATGQRVTLRCSPRSGDLSVYWYQQSLDQGLQFLIQYYNGEERAKGNILERFSAQQFPDLHSELNLSSLELGDSALYFCASSVEGTNTEAFFGQGTRLTVV.

The chain carries TRBV5-1 and TRBJ1-2; 7 bases fit TRBD1. Germline V CDR1 and CDR2: SGHRS, YFSETQ. This CDR3 comprises 14 residues. Trimming took 4 bases from V and 4 from J; bases not matched to a gene: 7. CDR3 nucleotides: TGCGCCAGCAGCCCCGAGGGGGCCCTCTATGGCTACACCTTC. As protein: CASSPEGALYGYTF.

This clone was counted once. This chain links TRBV7-9 with TRBJ1-2, with D possibly matching TRBD1 (5 bases). The length of the CDR3 is 13 residues. The V gene lost 3 bases and the J gene lost 8 bases, with 13 bases spanning the gap. In germline, CDR1 is SEHNR, CDR2 FQNEAQ (reference sequence). The CDR3 loop is CASSFGGEEGYTF. The CDR3 nucleotides read TGTGCCAGCAGCTTCGGAGGGGAGGAAGGCTACACCTTC.

The chain links TRBV2 to TRBJ2-1; 13 bases are a match to TRBD2. The CDR3 runs 14 residues. The germline CDR1 and CDR2 sequences are SNHLY and FYNNEI. Trimming at V came to 6 bases and at J to 7 bases, leaving 3 bases not matched to a gene. The CDR3 nucleotides are TGTGCCAGCAGAGTGACTAGCGGGAGGAATGAGCAGTTCTTC. This sequence encodes CASRVTSGRNEQFF.

The chain carries TRBV7-9 and TRBJ2-5; D is possibly TRBD1 or TRBD2 (6 bases each). The CDR3 runs to 15 residues. Between the trimmed V and J ends, which lost 0 bases and 2 bases, there was a span of 10 bases. The germline V gene has CDR1 SEHNR and CDR2 FQNEAQ (reference sequence). The CDR3 sequence: CASSLAGGRQETQYF. CDR3 bases: TGTGCCAGCAGCTTAGCAGGGGGGAGGCAAGAGACCCAGTACTTC.

The rearrangement joins TRBV6-6 to TRBJ2-7, with 8 bases lining up with TRBD1. V shed 4 bases, J shed 3 bases, and the junction held 5 bases outside the gene matches. The length of the CDR3 is 14 residues. CDR1 and CDR2 (germline): MNHNY, SVGAGI (reference sequence). The CDR3 is CASSLRQGIYEQYF. The CDR3 bases are TGTGCCAGCAGTTTACGACAGGGGATCTACGAGCAGTACTTC.

This clone was recorded only once. The V call is TRBV18, the J call TRBJ2-2, with D hard to call. CDR1 and CDR2 (germline): KGHSH, LQKENI. Trimming cost V 2 bases and J 3 bases, with 10 bases left between them. This CDR3 contains 15 residues. This chain's CDR3 is CASSPGVGYTGELFF. The DNA for the CDR3 is TGTGCCAGCTCACCAGGGGTCGGATACACCGGGGAGCTGTTTTTT.

Only one count was recorded for this clone. This chain joins TRBV7-2 and TRBJ1-5, with D tentatively TRBD1 (5 bases). The CDR3 totals 13 residues. The V gene lost 5 bases and the J gene lost 4 bases, with 9 bases spanning the gap. The V gene's germline CDR1 is SGHTA and CDR2 FQGNSA. The CDR3 DNA is TGTGCCAGCAGCCCCAGGGTGAATCAGCCCCAGCATTTT. Its protein is CASSPRVNQPQHF.

V and J are TRBV19 and TRBJ1-3; D perhaps matches TRBD1 (5 bases). The CDR3 runs 18 residues. Germline CDR1 and CDR2: LNHDA and SQIVND (reference sequence). With 2 bases removed from V and 0 bases from J, the gap between germline ends came to 17 bases. The CDR3 DNA sequence: TGTGCCAGTAGTATACGAGGAAGACAGAAGATCTCTGGAAACACCATATATTTT. It codes for CASSIRGRQKISGNTIYF.

The CDR3 spells CASSLSGLRLDRYGYTF. The DNA of the CDR3 is TGTGCCAGCAGCTTATCCGGACTACGGCTTGATCGCTATGGCTACACCTTC. V gene TRBV7-9 combines with J gene TRBJ1-2; D is ambiguous. Germline CDR1 SEHNR, CDR2 FQNEAQ (reference sequence). Trimming shortened V by 2 bases and J by 4 bases, and 20 bases separated the two germline ends. This CDR3 contains 17 residues.

V is TRBV7-9 and J is TRBJ1-2; no clear D. The germline V gene has CDR1 SEHNR and CDR2 FQNEAQ (reference sequence). V lost 5 bases, J lost 2 bases, and 9 bases lay in between. CDR3 size: 13 residues. CDR3 sequence (DNA): TGTGCCAGCAGCACCGACCGGAACTATGGCTACACCTTC. It translates to CASSTDRNYGYTF. The whole variable domain, filled in from reference TRBV7-9 and TRBJ1-2, reads DTGVSQNPRHKITKRGQNVTFRCDPISEHNRLYWYRQTLGQGPEFLTYFQNEAQLEKSRLLSDRFSAERPKGSFSTLEIQRTEQGDSAMYLCASSTDRNYGYTFGSGTRLTVV.

This clone was seen just once. The chain recombines TRBV5-1 with TRBJ1-1; TRBD1 is a possible D gene (5 bases). Per the germline V gene, CDR1 is SGHRS and CDR2 is YFSETQ. The V end lost 7 bases, the J end lost 1 base, and 17 bases lay between the germline ends. The length of the CDR3 is 15 residues. The chain's CDR3 is CASQTGARENTEAFF. DNA of the CDR3: TGCGCCAGCCAGACCGGGGCTCGCGAGAACACTGAAGCTTTCTTT.

This clone was seen a few times. The chain links TRBV18 to TRBJ2-1; possible D gene TRBD2, 6 bases. The germline CDR1 and CDR2 sequences are KGHSH and LQKENI. This CDR3 contains 17 residues. Between the trimmed V and J ends, which lost 0 bases and 2 bases, there was a span of 14 bases. The CDR3 coding sequence is TGTGCCAGCTCACCACCGCGCCGGGGGTTGACCTACAATGAGCAGTTCTTC. It encodes CASSPPRRGLTYNEQFF.

The chain combines TRBV6-5 with TRBJ1-2; D gene uncertain. Trimming shortened V by 2 bases and J by 7 bases, and 8 bases separated the two germline ends. CDR1 is MNHEY, CDR2 SVGAGI, per germline. The CDR3 runs 12 residues. For the CDR3, the DNA is TGTGCCAGCAGTTACGCGTGGGGTGGCTACACCTTC. Its translation: CASSYAWGGYTF.

The V and J genes are TRBV27 and TRBJ1-1, with unresolved D. This CDR3 is built from 15 residues. V was pared by 4 bases and J by 0 bases, with 12 bases between. The germline CDR1 and CDR2 sequences are MNHEY and SMNVEV (reference sequence). The DNA for the CDR3 is TGTGCCAGCAGTTCGATACAGATTCTGAACACTGAAGCTTTCTTT. Amino acid sequence: CASSSIQILNTEAFF.

The chain is built from TRBV24-1 and TRBJ2-2; possible D gene TRBD2, 6 bases. The length of the CDR3 is 16 residues. Germline V gives CDR1 KGHDR, CDR2 SFDVKD. Trimming took off 6 bases at V and 7 bases at J, with 20 bases between the two ends. The CDR3 is CATSSGTGEAYGELFF. The CDR3 DNA reads as TGTGCCACCAGTTCCGGGACGGGGGAAGCCTACGGGGAGCTGTTTTTT.

The rearrangement links TRBV5-6 to TRBJ1-6, with TRBD1 matching 8 bases. The CDR3 loop spans 15 amino acids. The ends lost 3 bases at V and 7 bases at J; junction bases unmatched: 6. Germline CDR1 SGHDT, CDR2 YYEEEE. CDR3 DNA sequence: TGTGCCAGCAGCTGGGGTCGGACAGGGAATTCACCCCTCCACTTT. This sequence encodes CASSWGRTGNSPLHF.

The chain carries TRBV12-3 or TRBV12-4 and TRBJ1-5; D call uncertain. This CDR3 comprises 12 residues. Deletions cut 6 bases from V and 5 bases from J, with 8 bases between. The CDR3 nucleotides are TGTGCCAGCAGCCGACAAGATCAGCCCCAGCATTTT. Residues: CASSRQDQPQHF.

This clone showed up just once. This chain connects TRBV7-9 to TRBJ1-2; D gene ambiguous. Trimming took 5 bases from V and 7 from J, leaving 23 bases between them. Looked up from germline, CDR1 is SEHNR and CDR2 is FQNEAQ (reference sequence). The CDR3 covers 16 residues. This CDR3 is CASSPDLALFLTGYTF. The CDR3 DNA reads TGTGCCAGCAGCCCGGACCTAGCTTTGTTCTTGACTGGCTACACCTTC.

The chain has TRBV5-6 and TRBJ2-6; the D is unclear. This CDR3 has 14 residues. Trimming removed 7 bases at V and 2 bases at J, with 10 bases between. Germline values: CDR1 SGHDT, CDR2 YYEEEE. Written as DNA, the CDR3 is TGTGCCAGCTGCCTTTGGGCTGGGGCCAACGTCCTGACTTTC. It is translated as CASCLWAGANVLTF. Together with reference TRBV5-6 and TRBJ2-6, the CDR3 gives the full variable domain: DAGVTQSPTHLIKTRGQQVTLRCSPKSGHDTVSWYQQALGQGPQFIFQYYEEEERQRGNFPDRFSGHQFPNYSSELNVNALLLGDSALYLCASCLWAGANVLTFGAGSRLTVL.

The genes are TRBV6-5 and TRBJ2-7; 7 bases are shared with TRBD1. Trimming cost V 5 bases and J 12 bases; bases outside gene matches: 19. CDR3 length: 15 residues. Germline values: CDR1 MNHEY, CDR2 SVGAGI. The CDR3 region has the DNA TGTGCCAGCAGTAAGGGACAGACGTCCCTCTCACCGCTGTACTTC. Translated: CASSKGQTSLSPLYF.

Details on this clone: The same CDR3 can be traced to other DNA sequences in this sample. CDR3 nucleotide sequence: TGTGCCAGCAGTTTTTCCGGCACTGAAGCTTTCTTT. This gives the protein CASSFSGTEAFF. The rearrangement joins TRBV12-3 or TRBV12-4 to TRBJ1-1, with unresolved D. The CDR3 loop spans 12 amino acids. The V end was cut by 3 bases, the J end by 4 bases, with 6 bases between.

The chain employs TRBV6-5 and TRBJ1-4; D gene uncertain. This CDR3 comprises 15 residues. Trimming removed 4 bases from V and 7 bases from J, with 16 bases in between. In germline, CDR1 is MNHEY, CDR2 SVGAGI. CDR3 sequence (DNA): TGTGCCAGCAGTTCTGAGTCCCTAGTGGGTGAAAAACTGTTTTTT. Translated, it gives CASSSESLVGEKLFF.